Following are 9 T cell receptor beta chains from one sample sequenced in a study of blood T cell repertoires in COVID-19. Here immunoSEQ multiplex PCR was the method, and the copy in TCRdb shows in-frame clones only, minus some. The sample carries 170,000 or so clones, about 86% recorded once. Sequencing input: peripheral blood. These receptor sequences come from a man aged 50 to 60 with active or convalescent COVID-19.

This clone was counted once. The chain links TRBV2 to TRBJ1-6; tentatively, D is TRBD1 (5 bases). V lost 7 bases to trimming and J lost 7 bases, with 8 bases between them. This CDR3 is built from 12 residues. Germline CDR1 reads SNHLY; CDR2 reads FYNNEI. In DNA, the CDR3 is TGTGCCAGCACCCGGACAAATTCACCCCTCCACTTT. Residues: CASTRTNSPLHF. Together with reference TRBV2 and TRBJ1-6, the CDR3 gives the full variable domain: EPEVTQTPSHQVTQMGQEVILRCVPISNHLYFYWYRQILGQKVEFLVSFYNNEISEKSEIFDDQFSVERPDGSNFTLKIRSTKLEDSAMYFCASTRTNSPLHFGNGTRLTVT.

J is TRBJ2-7 and V is TRBV19, with 13 bases fitting TRBD2. V shed 7 bases, J shed 4 bases, and the junction held 7 bases outside the gene matches. Germline V gene sequence: CDR1 LNHDA, CDR2 SQIVND (reference sequence). This CDR3 is built from 15 residues. The CDR3, as DNA: TGTGCCAGTACGGAACTAGCGGGAGGGGAGTACGAGCAGTACTTC. Translation: CASTELAGGEYEQYF.

The V and J genes are TRBV10-3 and TRBJ2-5; D call uncertain. The CDR3 loop spans 12 amino acids. The germline V gene encodes CDR1 ENHRY and CDR2 SYGVKD. Trimming took off 4 bases at V and 2 bases at J, with 5 bases between the two ends. The CDR3, as DNA: TGTGCCATCAGTGTAAATCAAGAGACCCAGTACTTC. Residues: CAISVNQETQYF.

The chain couples TRBV15 to TRBJ1-4; 7 bases match TRBD1. Germline CDR1 and CDR2: LNHNV and YYDKDF (reference sequence). CDR3 size: 15 residues. V lost 7 bases, J lost 0 bases, and 5 bases stayed unmatched. CDR3 DNA: TGTGCCACCATTGACAGGGTCACAACTAATGAAAAACTGTTTTTT. It translates to CATIDRVTTNEKLFF.

V is TRBV7-9 and J is TRBJ2-5; 10 bases map to TRBD1. The germline V gene has CDR1 SEHNR and CDR2 FQNEAQ (reference sequence). With 5 bases clipped from V and 0 bases from J, the junction kept 12 bases outside the gene matches. The CDR3 runs 18 residues. CDR3 sequence reads: CASSPDRGPPYDQETQYF. Written as DNA, the CDR3 is TGTGCCAGCAGCCCAGACAGGGGGCCGCCTTACGACCAAGAGACCCAGTACTTC.

The sample holds one count of this clone. The chain uses TRBV7-2 and TRBJ1-2; 7 bases fit TRBD1. The CDR3 covers 14 residues. Losses at the gene ends were 4 bases for V and 2 bases for J; bases not matched to a gene: 4. Per germline, CDR1 SGHTA and CDR2 FQGNSA. The CDR3 nucleotides read TGTGCCAGCAGCTCATCGACAGGGAACTATGGCTACACCTTC. Amino acid sequence: CASSSSTGNYGYTF.

The chain carries TRBV18 and TRBJ2-1, with TRBD2 matching over 12 bases. The CDR3 runs to 18 residues. J lost 0 bases, V lost 3 bases, and 6 bases had no gene match. Germline V gene lookup returns CDR1 KGHSH and CDR2 LQKENI. The CDR3, as DNA: TGTGCCAGCTCACCCCCGAGACTAGCGGGAGTCTCCTACAATGAGCAGTTCTTC. Translating it yields CASSPPRLAGVSYNEQFF.

This clone was seen a single time. This sequence joins TRBV6-5 and TRBJ2-2, with D possibly being TRBD2 (6 bases). Trimming removed 0 bases from V and 1 base from J, with 9 bases in between. This CDR3 contains 16 residues. CDR1 MNHEY and CDR2 SVGAGI come from the germline V gene. In DNA, the CDR3 is TGTGCCAGCAGTTACTCGGGGGGAAAGAACACCGGGGAGCTGTTTTTT. This codes for CASSYSGGKNTGELFF.

This rearrangement joins TRBV7-2 to TRBJ1-3; 7 bases line up with TRBD1. The CDR3 extends over 16 amino acids. Germline values: CDR1 SGHTA, CDR2 FQGNSA. Trimming cost V 6 bases and J 1 base; bases outside gene matches: 9. In DNA form, the CDR3 reads TGTGCCAGCAGTTTGGTGGGACAGACGTCTGGAAACACCATATATTTT. As protein: CASSLVGQTSGNTIYF.